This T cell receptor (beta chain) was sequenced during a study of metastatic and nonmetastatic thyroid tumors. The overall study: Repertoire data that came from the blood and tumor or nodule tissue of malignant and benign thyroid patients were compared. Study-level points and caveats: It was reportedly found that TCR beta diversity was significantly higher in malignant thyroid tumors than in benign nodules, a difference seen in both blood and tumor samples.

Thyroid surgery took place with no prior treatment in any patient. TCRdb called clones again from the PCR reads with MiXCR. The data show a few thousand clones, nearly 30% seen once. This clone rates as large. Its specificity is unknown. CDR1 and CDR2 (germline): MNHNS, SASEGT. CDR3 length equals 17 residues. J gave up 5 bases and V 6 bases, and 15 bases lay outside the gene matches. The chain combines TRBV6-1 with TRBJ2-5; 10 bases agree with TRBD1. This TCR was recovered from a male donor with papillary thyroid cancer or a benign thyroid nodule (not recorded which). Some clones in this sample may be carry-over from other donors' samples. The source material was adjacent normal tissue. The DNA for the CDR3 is TGTGCCAGCAGCGCCGGGACAGGGGTCCCAACGTCGGAGACCCAGTACTTC. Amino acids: CASSAGTGVPTSETQYF.